The T cell receptor beta chain under discussion was sequenced for a study of identical twins. Broader study findings: Conclusions leaned on cross-sectional statistical analysis and did not track the same donors over time. Excess low generation probability was seen in twin-shared out-of-frame alpha sequences.

A universal primer site was added by template switching, and unique molecular identifiers were carried by the cDNA. TCRdb analysed the 5' RACE reads with MiXCR anew, one entry per CDR3 protein. The table includes under 500,000 distinct CDR3 sequences, roughly an eighth detected once. Comments on this clonotype: Its antigen is unidentified.

This CDR3 is built from 20 residues. The J segment lost 1 base and the V segment lost 5 bases, leaving 19 bases of the junction unmatched. A further study also used this sample, focusing on yellow fever vaccine responses in identical twins.

Sequencing was carried out using CD4+ T cells sorted from blood. The V call is TRBV12-3 or TRBV12-4, the J call TRBJ2-1, with 8 bases fitting TRBD2. The source is a young woman in good health. The CDR3 DNA sequence: TGTGCCAGCAGTATTACCCCGGGACTAGACCAAGATGGTTCCTACAATGAGCAGTTCTTC. Its protein is CASSITPGLDQDGSYNEQFF.